The following is a T cell receptor (beta chain) sequence with its context. Its antigen is unknown. Different DNA sequences within this sample yield the same CDR3. The table came from immunoSEQ multiplex PCR; TCRdb's copy has only in-frame clones and leaves some out. The sample carries about 2 million clones, about 95% recorded once. This record comes from a study of shared clonotypes between healthy human individuals. Broader study findings: Naive subsets typically showed greater estimated richness than memory subsets. Clonotype sharing levels among donors were expected to vary with sequencing depth.

It was CD45RO-negative cells, positively selected for CCR7, that made up naive CD8 cells, with terminally differentiated effector memory CD45RA+ cells excluded. Germline V CDR1 and CDR2: MDHEN, SYDVKM. The CDR3 is 12 residues long. Deletions cut 3 bases from V and 7 bases from J, with 6 bases between. Sequenced input: naive CD8+ T cells sorted from blood. The receptor's source is a man aged 18-30 years in good health. The chain links TRBV28 to TRBJ2-2; D perhaps matches TRBD2 (6 bases). This chain's CDR3 is CASSLGGGELFF. DNA for the CDR3: TGTGCCAGCAGTTTGGGAGGCGGGGAGCTGTTTTTT.